A selection of T cell receptor beta chains follows, all from one sample in a study of blood T cell repertoires in COVID-19. Method: immunoSEQ multiplex PCR; TCRdb's copy keeps in-frame clones and lacks some. The sample lists 180,000 or so clones, roughly 83% occurring once. Input material: peripheral blood. The receptors were gathered from a woman aged 40 to 50 with COVID-19, enrolled during active disease. CDR3s include the opening cysteine and the closing phenylalanine or tryptophan. The D gene is left open where the match is weak. Part of the rows lack a size; the others show once, few, many or a class for expanded clones.

TRBJ1-4 | . | once | TRBV12-3/TRBV12-4 | TGTGCCAGCAGCTATAACACGGGAGAAAAACTGTTTTTT | CASSYNTGEKLFF
TRBJ2-1 | TRBD1 | few | TRBV24-1 | TGTGCCACCAGTGACCCCGGGACAGGGGGCTACAATGAGCAGTTCTTC | CATSDPGTGGYNEQFF
TRBJ2-7 | TRBD1 | . | TRBV5-1 | TGCGCCAGCAGCATGGACAGGGGACGCTTCGAGCAGTACTTC | CASSMDRGRFEQYF
TRBJ2-7 | TRBD1 | . | TRBV24-1 | TGTGCCACCAGTGATTTAGGTGAGGGGGCCGTCGAGCAGTACTTC | CATSDLGEGAVEQYF
TRBJ2-7 | . | . | TRBV5-1 | TGCGCCAGCAGCTTGGCCTGGCGGTCGAGCTCCTACGAGCAGTACTTC | CASSLAWRSSSYEQYF
TRBJ1-3 | . | . | TRBV3-1/TRBV3-2 | TGTGCCAGCAGCCAAGAGGAGGGACCTCCTCGAAACACCATATATTTT | CASSQEEGPPRNTIYF
TRBJ1-5 | TRBD1 | . | TRBV20-1 | TGCAGTGCTAGTCCAGGGGGAAGGAACAATCAGCCCCAGCATTTT | CSASPGGRNNQPQHF
TRBJ1-2 | TRBD1 | . | TRBV19 | TGTGCCAGCGGGGGGACAGGGGGCGCAGAAACCTTC | CASGGTGGAETF
TRBJ2-7 | TRBD1 | . | TRBV7-9 | TGTGCCGGGACCGGGACAGGGGAATACGAGCAGTACTTC | CAGTGTGEYEQYF
TRBJ2-7 | TRBD1 | . | TRBV4-2 | TGTGCCAGCAGCCAAGAGGGACAGGGCTACTACGAGCAGTACTTC | CASSQEGQGYYEQYF
TRBJ2-6 | . | . | TRBV6-4 | TGTGCCAGCAGTGACTCCCCAGGGGCTGGGGCCAACGTCCTGACTTTC | CASSDSPGAGANVLTF
TRBJ1-5 | . | . | TRBV27 | TGTGCCAGCAGTTTATCAGGGGGTCAGCCCCAGCATTTT | CASSLSGGQPQHF
TRBJ2-7 | . | . | TRBV27 | TGTGCCAGCAGCCCGACAGTTTACGAGCAGTACTTC | CASSPTVYEQYF
TRBJ1-5 | . | . | TRBV24-1 | TGTGCCACCAGTGCTGGCAGGGCAGGGGATCAGCCCCAGCATTTT | CATSAGRAGDQPQHF
TRBJ1-1 | . | . | TRBV6-6 | TGTGCCAGCAACCGGGGGGTGGATGGTTTGAACACTGAAGCTTTCTTT | CASNRGVDGLNTEAFF
TRBJ1-2 | TRBD1 | . | TRBV7-6 | TGTGCCAGCAGCCCCAACGGACAGGGGGAAAGTACCTTC | CASSPNGQGESTF
TRBJ2-7 | TRBD1 | . | TRBV12-3/TRBV12-4 | TGTGCCAGCCAATACAGGGGGAACCACGAGCAGTACTTC | CASQYRGNHEQYF
TRBJ1-1 | TRBD1 | . | TRBV6-5 | TGTGCCAGCAGTTACCCCGACAGGGTGGGCACTGAAGCTTTCTTT | CASSYPDRVGTEAFF
TRBJ1-1 | . | . | TRBV5-4 | TGTGCCAGCAGCTTGGCAGGGCGGGAATTCACTGAAGCTTTCTTT | CASSLAGREFTEAFF
TRBJ1-1 | TRBD1 | . | TRBV10-1 | TGCGCCAGCAGTACACAGGGGGCTCGAACTGCGGGGACTGAAGCTTTCTTT | CASSTQGARTAGTEAFF
TRBJ1-6 | . | . | TRBV6-5 | TGTGCCAGCAGCCTCCCCAATTCACCCCTCCACTTT | CASSLPNSPLHF
TRBJ1-2 | TRBD1 | . | TRBV7-9 | TGTGCCAGCAGCCCCTCGACAGGGAATGGCTACACCTTC | CASSPSTGNGYTF
TRBJ1-1 | . | once | TRBV19 | TGTGCCAGTAGCCCGGGACATTCGAACACTGAAGCTTTCTTT | CASSPGHSNTEAFF
TRBJ2-2 | TRBD2 | . | TRBV28 | TGTGCCAGCAGTTTAGGGTCTAGCGGGAGAGGCGGGGAGCTGTTTTTT | CASSLGSSGRGGELFF
TRBJ2-1 | TRBD1 | . | TRBV18 | TGTGCCAGCTCACCCCTTGGGACAGGGGCTCTCAATGAGCAGTTCTTC | CASSPLGTGALNEQFF
TRBJ1-1 | TRBD1 | . | TRBV9 | TGTGCCAGCAGCCTGAGACAGGGAGACACTGAAGCTTTCTTT | CASSLRQGDTEAFF
TRBJ2-5 | TRBD1 | . | TRBV6-2/TRBV6-3 | TGTGCCAGCAGTTACCTTCAGGGGGTAGGGGAGACCCAGTACTTC | CASSYLQGVGETQYF